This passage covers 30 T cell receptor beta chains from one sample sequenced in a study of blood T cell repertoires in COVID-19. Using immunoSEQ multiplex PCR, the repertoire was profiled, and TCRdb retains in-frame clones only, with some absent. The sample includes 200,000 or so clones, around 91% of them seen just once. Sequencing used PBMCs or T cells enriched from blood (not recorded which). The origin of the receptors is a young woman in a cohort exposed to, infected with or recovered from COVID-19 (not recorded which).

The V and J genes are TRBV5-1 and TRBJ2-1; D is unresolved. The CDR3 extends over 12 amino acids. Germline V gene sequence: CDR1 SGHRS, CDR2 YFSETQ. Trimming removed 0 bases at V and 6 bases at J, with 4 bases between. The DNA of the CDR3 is TGCGCCAGCAGCTTGGAAGCCAATGAGCAGTTCTTC. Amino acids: CASSLEANEQFF.

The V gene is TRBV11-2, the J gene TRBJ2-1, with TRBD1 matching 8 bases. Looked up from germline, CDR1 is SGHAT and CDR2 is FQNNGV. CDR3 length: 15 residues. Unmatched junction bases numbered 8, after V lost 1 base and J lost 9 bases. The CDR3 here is CASSLAGQGVSEQFF. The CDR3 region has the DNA TGTGCCAGCAGCTTAGCCGGACAGGGTGTAAGTGAGCAGTTCTTC. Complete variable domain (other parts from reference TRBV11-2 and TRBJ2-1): EAGVAQSPRYKIIEKRQSVAFWCNPISGHATLYWYQQILGQGPKLLIQFQNNGVVDDSQLPKDRFSAERLKGVDSTLKIQPAKLEDSAVYLCASSLAGQGVSEQFFGPGTRLTVL.

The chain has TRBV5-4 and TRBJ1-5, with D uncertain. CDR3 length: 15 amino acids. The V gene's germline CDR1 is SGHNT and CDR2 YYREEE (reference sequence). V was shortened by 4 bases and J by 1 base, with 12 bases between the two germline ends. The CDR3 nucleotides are TGTGCCAGCAGCCTGGACGCGGGGAGCAATCAGCCCCAGCATTTT. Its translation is CASSLDAGSNQPQHF.

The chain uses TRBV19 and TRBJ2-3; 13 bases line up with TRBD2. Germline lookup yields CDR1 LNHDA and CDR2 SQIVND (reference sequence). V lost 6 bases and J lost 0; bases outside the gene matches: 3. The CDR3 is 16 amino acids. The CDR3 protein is CASSRLAGGSTDTQYF. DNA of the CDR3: TGTGCCAGTAGCCGACTAGCGGGAGGTAGCACAGATACGCAGTATTTT.

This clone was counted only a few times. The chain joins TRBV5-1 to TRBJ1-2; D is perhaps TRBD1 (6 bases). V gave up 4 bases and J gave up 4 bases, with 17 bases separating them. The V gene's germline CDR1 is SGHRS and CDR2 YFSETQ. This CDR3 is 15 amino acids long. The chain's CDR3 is CASSQDSGDTYGYTF. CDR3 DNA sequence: TGCGCCAGCAGCCAAGACTCCGGGGACACCTATGGCTACACCTTC.

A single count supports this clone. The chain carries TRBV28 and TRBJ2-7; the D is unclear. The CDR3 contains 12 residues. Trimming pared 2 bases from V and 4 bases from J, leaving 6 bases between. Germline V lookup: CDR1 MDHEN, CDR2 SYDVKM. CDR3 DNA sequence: TGTGCCAGCAGTTTAATCTTGTACGAGCAGTACTTC. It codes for CASSLILYEQYF.

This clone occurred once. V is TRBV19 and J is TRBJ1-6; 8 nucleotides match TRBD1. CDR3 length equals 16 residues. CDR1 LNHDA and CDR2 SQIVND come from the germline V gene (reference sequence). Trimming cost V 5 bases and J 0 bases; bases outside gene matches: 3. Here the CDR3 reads CASSGQGPSYNSPLHF. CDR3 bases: TGTGCCAGTAGTGGACAGGGACCCTCCTATAATTCACCCCTCCACTTT.

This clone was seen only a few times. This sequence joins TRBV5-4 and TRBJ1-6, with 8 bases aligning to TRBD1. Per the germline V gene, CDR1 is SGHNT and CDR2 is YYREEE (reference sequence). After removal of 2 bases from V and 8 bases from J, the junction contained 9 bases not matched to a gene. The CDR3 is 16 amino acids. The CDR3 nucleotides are TGTGCCAGCAGCTTCCTAGGACAGGGCTGGGATTCACCCCTCCACTTT. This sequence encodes CASSFLGQGWDSPLHF.

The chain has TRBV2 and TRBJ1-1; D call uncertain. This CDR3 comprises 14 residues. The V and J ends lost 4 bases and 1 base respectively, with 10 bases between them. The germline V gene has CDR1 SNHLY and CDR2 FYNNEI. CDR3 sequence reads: CASSGYSRNTEAFF. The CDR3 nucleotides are TGTGCCAGCAGTGGTTACAGTCGGAACACTGAAGCTTTCTTT.

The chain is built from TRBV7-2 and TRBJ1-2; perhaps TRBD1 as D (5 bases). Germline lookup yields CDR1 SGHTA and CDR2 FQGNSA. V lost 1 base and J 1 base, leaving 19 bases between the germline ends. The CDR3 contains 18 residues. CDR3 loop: CASSLELGVIQVNYGYTF. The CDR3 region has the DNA TGTGCCAGCAGCTTAGAGTTAGGGGTGATTCAAGTTAACTATGGCTACACCTTC.

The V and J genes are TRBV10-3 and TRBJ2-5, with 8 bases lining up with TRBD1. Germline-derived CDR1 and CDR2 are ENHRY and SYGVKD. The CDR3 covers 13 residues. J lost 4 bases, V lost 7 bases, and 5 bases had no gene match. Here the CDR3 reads CAITSGGAETQYF. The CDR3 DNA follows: TGTGCCATCACGTCAGGGGGCGCAGAGACCCAGTACTTC.

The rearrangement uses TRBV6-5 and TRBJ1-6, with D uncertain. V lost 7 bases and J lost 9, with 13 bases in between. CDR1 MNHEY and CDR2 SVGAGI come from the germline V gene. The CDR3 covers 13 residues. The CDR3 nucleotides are TGTGCCAGCATCGGAGGTGAGGCTTCACCCCTCCACTTT. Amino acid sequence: CASIGGEASPLHF.

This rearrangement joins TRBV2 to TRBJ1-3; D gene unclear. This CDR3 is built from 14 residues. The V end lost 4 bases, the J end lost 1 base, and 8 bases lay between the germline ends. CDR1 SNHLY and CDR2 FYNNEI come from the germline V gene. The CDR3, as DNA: TGTGCCAGCAGTGTTCAATCATCTGGAAACACCATATATTTT. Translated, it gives CASSVQSSGNTIYF.

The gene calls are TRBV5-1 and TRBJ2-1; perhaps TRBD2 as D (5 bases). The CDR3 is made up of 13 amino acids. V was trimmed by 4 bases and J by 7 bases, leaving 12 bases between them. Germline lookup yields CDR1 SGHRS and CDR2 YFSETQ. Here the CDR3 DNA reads TGCGCCAGCAGCCCCTATGAGCGGAATGAGCAGTTCTTC. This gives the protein CASSPYERNEQFF. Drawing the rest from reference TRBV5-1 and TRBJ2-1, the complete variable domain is KAGVTQTPRYLIKTRGQQVTLSCSPISGHRSVSWYQQTPGQGLQFLFEYFSETQRNKGNFPGRFSGRQFSNSRSEMNVSTLELGDSALYLCASSPYERNEQFFGPGTRLTVL.

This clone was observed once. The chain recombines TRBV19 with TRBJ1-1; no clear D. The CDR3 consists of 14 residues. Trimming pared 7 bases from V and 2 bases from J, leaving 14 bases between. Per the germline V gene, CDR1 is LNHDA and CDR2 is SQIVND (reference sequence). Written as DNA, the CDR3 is TGTGCCAGTACCCTCGTGCGGAGAAACACTGAAGCTTTCTTT. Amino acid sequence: CASTLVRRNTEAFF.

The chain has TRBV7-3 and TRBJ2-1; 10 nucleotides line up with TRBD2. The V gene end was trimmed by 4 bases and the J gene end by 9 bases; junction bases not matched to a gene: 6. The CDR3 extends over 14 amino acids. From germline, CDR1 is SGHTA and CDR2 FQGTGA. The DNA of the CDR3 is TGTGCCAGCAGCTCGGGACTAGCGCGAGGTGAGCAGTTCTTC. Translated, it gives CASSSGLARGEQFF.

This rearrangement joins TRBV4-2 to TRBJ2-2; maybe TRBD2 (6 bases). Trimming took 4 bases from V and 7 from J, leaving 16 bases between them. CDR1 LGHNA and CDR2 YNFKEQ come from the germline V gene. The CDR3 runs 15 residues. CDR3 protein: CASSLGGSWDGELFF. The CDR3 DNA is TGTGCCAGCAGCCTGGGGGGTTCATGGGACGGGGAGCTGTTTTTT.

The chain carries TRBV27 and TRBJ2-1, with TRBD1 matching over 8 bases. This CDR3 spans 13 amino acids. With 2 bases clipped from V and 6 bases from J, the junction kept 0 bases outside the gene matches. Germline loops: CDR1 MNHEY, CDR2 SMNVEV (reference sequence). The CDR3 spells CASSLDRGNEQFF. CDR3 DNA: TGTGCCAGCAGTTTAGACAGGGGCAATGAGCAGTTCTTC.

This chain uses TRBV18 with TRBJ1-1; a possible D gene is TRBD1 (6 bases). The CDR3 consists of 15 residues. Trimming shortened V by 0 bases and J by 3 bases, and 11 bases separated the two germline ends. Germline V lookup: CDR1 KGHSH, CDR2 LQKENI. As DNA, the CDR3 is TGTGCCAGCTCACCACCCGCAGAGGGGGACACTGAAGCTTTCTTT. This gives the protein CASSPPAEGDTEAFF.

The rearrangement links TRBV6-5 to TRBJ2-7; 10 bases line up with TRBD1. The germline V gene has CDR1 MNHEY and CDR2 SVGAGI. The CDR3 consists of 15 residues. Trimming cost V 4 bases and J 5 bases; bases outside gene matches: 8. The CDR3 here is CASSSTATGGNEQYF. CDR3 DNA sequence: TGTGCCAGCAGTTCCACCGCGACAGGGGGCAACGAGCAGTACTTC.

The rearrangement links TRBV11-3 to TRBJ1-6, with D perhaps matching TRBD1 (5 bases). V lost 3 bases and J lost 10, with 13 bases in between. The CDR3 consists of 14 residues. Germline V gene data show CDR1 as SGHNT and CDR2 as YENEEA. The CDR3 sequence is CASSLTGGESPLHF. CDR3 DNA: TGTGCCAGCAGCTTGACGGGGGGGGAATCACCCCTCCACTTT.

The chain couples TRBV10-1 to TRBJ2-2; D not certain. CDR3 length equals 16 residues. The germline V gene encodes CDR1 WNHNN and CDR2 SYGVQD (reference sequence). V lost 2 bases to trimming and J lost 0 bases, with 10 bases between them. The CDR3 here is CASSEIQAANTGELFF. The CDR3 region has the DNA TGCGCCAGCAGTGAGATTCAGGCCGCGAACACCGGGGAGCTGTTTTTT.

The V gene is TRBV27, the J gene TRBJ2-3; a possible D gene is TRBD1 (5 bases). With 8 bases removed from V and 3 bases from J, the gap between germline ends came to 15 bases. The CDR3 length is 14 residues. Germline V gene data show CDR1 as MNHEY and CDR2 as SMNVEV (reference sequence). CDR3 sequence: CASWGLGATDTQYF. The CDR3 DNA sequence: TGTGCCAGCTGGGGCCTCGGAGCGACAGATACGCAGTATTTT.

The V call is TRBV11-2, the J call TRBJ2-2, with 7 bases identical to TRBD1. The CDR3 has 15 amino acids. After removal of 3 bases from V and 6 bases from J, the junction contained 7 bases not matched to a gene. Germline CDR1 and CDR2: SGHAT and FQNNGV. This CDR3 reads CASSLTTGLSGELFF. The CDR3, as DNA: TGTGCCAGCAGCTTGACGACAGGGTTGTCCGGGGAGCTGTTTTTT.

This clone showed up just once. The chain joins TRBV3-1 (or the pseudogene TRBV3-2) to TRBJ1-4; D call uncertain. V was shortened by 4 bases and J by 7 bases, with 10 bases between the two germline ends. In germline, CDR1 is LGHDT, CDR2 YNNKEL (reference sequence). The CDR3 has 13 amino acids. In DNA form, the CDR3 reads TGTGCCAGCAGCCTCTCCGTCCGTGAAAAACTGTTTTTT. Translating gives CASSLSVREKLFF.

The CDR3 sequence is CASSPLEGPGYEQYF. In nucleotides, the CDR3 is TGTGCCAGCTCACCGCTGGAGGGGCCCGGTTACGAGCAGTACTTC. The chain carries TRBV18 and TRBJ2-7, with D possibly being TRBD2 (6 bases). V lost 3 bases and J 4 bases, leaving 16 bases between the germline ends. The CDR3 has 15 amino acids. CDR1 KGHSH and CDR2 LQKENI come from the germline V gene.

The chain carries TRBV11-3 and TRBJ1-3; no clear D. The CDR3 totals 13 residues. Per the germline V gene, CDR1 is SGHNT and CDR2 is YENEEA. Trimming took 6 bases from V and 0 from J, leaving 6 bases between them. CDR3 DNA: TGTGCCAGCAGGCGAGACTCTGGAAACACCATATATTTT. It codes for CASRRDSGNTIYF.

CDR3 bases: TGTGCCAGCCACCGGGACAGAAACTATGGCTACACCTTC. Translated: CASHRDRNYGYTF. This chain uses TRBV10-3 with TRBJ1-2, with 7 positions matching TRBD1. Germline V gives CDR1 ENHRY, CDR2 SYGVKD. The V and J ends lost 10 bases and 2 bases, in that order; junction bases with no gene match: 7. CDR3 size: 13 residues.

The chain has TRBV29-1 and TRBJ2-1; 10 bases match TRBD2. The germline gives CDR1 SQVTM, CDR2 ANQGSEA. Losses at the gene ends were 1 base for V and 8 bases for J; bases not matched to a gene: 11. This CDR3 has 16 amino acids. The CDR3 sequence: CSVEVATSGIPDEQFF. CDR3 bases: TGCAGCGTTGAAGTTGCAACTAGCGGGATTCCGGATGAGCAGTTCTTC.

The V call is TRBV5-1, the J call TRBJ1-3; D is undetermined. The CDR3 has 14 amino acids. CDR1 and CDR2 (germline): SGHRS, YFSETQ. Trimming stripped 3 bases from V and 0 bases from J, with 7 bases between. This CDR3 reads CASSSPLSGNTIYF. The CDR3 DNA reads TGCGCCAGCAGCTCCCCTCTCTCTGGAAACACCATATATTTT.